The 21 T cell receptor beta chains given below trace back to one sample, sequenced in a study of cytotoxic CD8 clonotypes in ibrutinib-treated CLL. The method was immunoSEQ multiplex PCR; TCRdb's version includes in-frame clones alone and lacks a portion of them. The repertoire holds some 200,000 clones, with just over 70% as singletons. Source: PBMCs, taken after 12 months of ibrutinib treatment. All receptors come from a human donor with chronic lymphocytic leukemia.

This clone appeared a few times. This rearrangement joins TRBV18 to TRBJ1-1; maybe TRBD1 (6 bases). This CDR3 has 16 amino acids. Trimming left V 3 bases short and J 3 bases short, with 17 bases between. The germline CDR1 and CDR2 sequences are KGHSH and LQKENI. This CDR3 reads CASSPPGGYMYTEAFF. CDR3 sequence (DNA): TGTGCCAGCTCACCGCCGGGGGGCTATATGTACACTGAAGCTTTCTTT.

The chain recombines TRBV30 with TRBJ1-6; D may be TRBD1 (5 bases). Germline CDR1 and CDR2: GTSNPN and SVGIG (reference sequence). The length of the CDR3 is 17 residues. With 3 bases removed from V and 6 bases from J, the gap between germline ends came to 21 bases. CDR3 loop: CAWSQGTSIILNSPLHF. The CDR3 nucleotides are TGTGCCTGGAGCCAAGGGACTTCAATCATCCTTAATTCACCCCTCCACTTT.

The chain carries TRBV7-3 and TRBJ2-7, with 9 bases identical to TRBD1. Germline V lookup: CDR1 SGHTA, CDR2 FQGTGA. The CDR3 runs to 16 residues. The V and J ends lost 4 bases and 1 base, in that order; junction bases with no gene match: 8. The CDR3 DNA follows: TGTGCCAGCAGCTCTACCGGGACAGGGCCATCCTACGAGCAGTACTTC. It translates to CASSSTGTGPSYEQYF.

This rearrangement joins TRBV7-2 to TRBJ2-7, with D tentatively TRBD1 or TRBD2 (5 bases each). This CDR3 has 14 amino acids. Looked up from germline, CDR1 is SGHTA and CDR2 is FQGNSA. V lost 4 bases and J 6 bases, leaving 16 bases between the germline ends. CDR3 nucleotide sequence: TGTGCCAGCAGCTACACCCTGGTCGGGGCCGAGCAGTACTTC. Its protein product is CASSYTLVGAEQYF.

The chain employs TRBV29-1 and TRBJ2-1; possible D gene TRBD2, 7 bases. Germline-derived CDR1 and CDR2 are SQVTM and ANQGSEA. The CDR3 covers 12 residues. V gave up 5 bases and J gave up 9 bases, with 14 bases separating them. Here the CDR3 reads CSVRGGASEQFF. The CDR3 bases are TGCAGCGTTCGAGGGGGGGCAAGTGAGCAGTTCTTC.

This chain joins TRBV6-6 and TRBJ1-2; no definite D call. V was trimmed by 5 bases and J by 1 base, leaving 14 bases between them. This CDR3 comprises 15 residues. The germline V gene encodes CDR1 MNHNY and CDR2 SVGAGI (reference sequence). Here the CDR3 reads CASSLSWINNYGYTF. In DNA form, the CDR3 reads TGTGCCAGCAGTCTTTCATGGATAAATAACTATGGCTACACCTTC.

The rearrangement links TRBV7-9 to TRBJ1-2; D is undetermined. CDR3 length: 15 residues. In germline, CDR1 is SEHNR, CDR2 FQNEAQ (reference sequence). Trimming stripped 3 bases from V and 0 bases from J, with 11 bases between. CDR3 in DNA: TGTGCCAGCAGCTTGTATAAGGGCTCTAACTATGGCTACACCTTC. Its protein is CASSLYKGSNYGYTF.

This sequence joins TRBV5-1 and TRBJ1-2; possible D gene TRBD1, 6 bases. Deletions cut 0 bases from V and 8 bases from J, with 11 bases between. The CDR3 has 13 amino acids. Germline CDR1 reads SGHRS; CDR2 reads YFSETQ. DNA for the CDR3: TGCGCCAGCAGCTTGGACAGGGCTGGAGGCTACACCTTC. This gives the protein CASSLDRAGGYTF.

This chain uses TRBV5-1 with TRBJ1-1, with 9 nucleotides matching TRBD1. V shed 0 bases and J 7 bases; nucleotides not matched to a gene: 10. Germline-derived CDR1 and CDR2 are SGHRS and YFSETQ. This CDR3 is 16 amino acids long. CDR3 sequence (DNA): TGCGCCAGCAGCTTGGGAAACGGACAGGGGAAGGATGAAGCTTTCTTT. It encodes CASSLGNGQGKDEAFF.

The chain is built from TRBV6-5 and TRBJ2-2; TRBD2 aligns across 7 bases. The CDR3 is made up of 14 amino acids. J gave up 8 bases and V 6 bases, and 9 bases lay outside the gene matches. Germline V gene lookup returns CDR1 MNHEY and CDR2 SVGAGI. The CDR3 loop reads CASSPGTTRGELFF. CDR3 coding DNA: TGTGCCAGCAGCCCCGGGACTACCAGAGGGGAGCTGTTTTTT.

There are a few counts of this clone. V is TRBV30 and J is TRBJ2-3; the match to TRBD2 covers 8 bases. CDR3 length: 13 residues. Germline-derived CDR1 and CDR2 are GTSNPN and SVGIG (reference sequence). The ends lost 4 bases at V and 6 bases at J; junction bases unmatched: 6. The CDR3 nucleotides are TGTGCCTGGAACGGGGGGGGCCCTGATACGCAGTATTTT. This sequence encodes CAWNGGGPDTQYF. The full variable domain, its missing parts supplied by reference TRBV30 and TRBJ2-3, is SQTIHQWPATLVQPVGSPLSLECTVEGTSNPNLYWYRQAAGRGLQLLFYSVGIGQISSEVPQNLSASRPQDRQFILSSKKLLLSDSGFYLCAWNGGGPDTQYFGPGTRLTVL.

This CDR3 reads CASRPTGRNTEAFF. Written as DNA, the CDR3 is TGTGCCAGCAGGCCGACAGGGAGGAACACTGAAGCTTTCTTT. This chain joins TRBV6-5 and TRBJ1-1, with TRBD1 identical over 7 bases. Germline V CDR1 and CDR2: MNHEY, SVGAGI. This CDR3 contains 14 residues. J lost 1 base, V lost 6 bases, and 5 bases had no gene match.

This chain links TRBV30 with TRBJ2-5; 8 nucleotides agree with TRBD2. CDR1 GTSNPN and CDR2 SVGIG come from the germline V gene (reference sequence). The CDR3 is 16 residues long. V shed 2 bases and J 2 bases; nucleotides not matched to a gene: 10. CDR3 loop: CAWSLGSASGQETQYF. CDR3 nucleotide sequence: TGTGCCTGGAGTCTCGGTAGCGCTAGCGGGCAAGAGACCCAGTACTTC.

The chain links TRBV7-3 to TRBJ1-1; possible D gene TRBD1, 6 bases. This CDR3 comprises 15 residues. Trimming stripped 2 bases from V and 5 bases from J, with 15 bases between. Germline CDR1 SGHTA, CDR2 FQGTGA. This CDR3 reads CASSLSPGANTEAFF. CDR3 nucleotide sequence: TGTGCCAGCAGCTTATCCCCGGGGGCGAATACTGAAGCTTTCTTT.

This clone has more than one count but fewer than ten. In DNA form, the CDR3 reads TGTGCCAGCAACCGGGACAGGGCGAACTATGGCTACACCTTC. Its protein is CASNRDRANYGYTF. The rearrangement links TRBV9 to TRBJ1-2, with 9 bases identical to TRBD1. Germline V gene data show CDR1 as SGDLS and CDR2 as YYNGEE. J gave up 2 bases and V 6 bases, and 5 bases lay outside the gene matches. The CDR3 consists of 14 residues.

V is TRBV29-1 and J is TRBJ1-1, with a possible D match to TRBD1 (5 bases). V lost 4 bases and J 4 bases, leaving 19 bases between the germline ends. Germline CDR1 SQVTM, CDR2 ANQGSEA. The CDR3 totals 15 residues. In nucleotides, the CDR3 is TGCAGCGTTGGGGGGTCGTGGGGTTTCAGCACTGAAGCTTTCTTT. The encoded protein is CSVGGSWGFSTEAFF.

The chain is built from TRBV5-4 and TRBJ2-3, with 8 bases aligning to TRBD1. The CDR3 spans 14 residues. In germline, CDR1 is SGHNT, CDR2 YYREEE (reference sequence). J was trimmed by 6 bases and V by 5 bases; bases with no gene match: 8. In DNA form, the CDR3 reads TGTGCCAGCAGTCCAACAGGGGGGAAGGATACGCAGTATTTT. Translated, it gives CASSPTGGKDTQYF.

This clone was observed a few times. The chain couples TRBV6-1 to TRBJ1-2; 10 bases agree with TRBD1. Trimming at V came to 5 bases and at J to 2 bases, leaving 5 bases not matched to a gene. CDR1 is MNHNS, CDR2 SASEGT, per germline. The CDR3 runs to 15 residues. The CDR3, as DNA: TGTGCCAGCAGTAGACAGGGGGCGCAGAACTATGGCTACACCTTC. Amino acid sequence: CASSRQGAQNYGYTF.

The rearrangement uses TRBV4-2 and TRBJ1-2; D gene ambiguous. Germline V lookup: CDR1 LGHNA, CDR2 YNFKEQ. The V end was cut by 4 bases, the J end by 8 bases, with 11 bases between. The CDR3 loop spans 12 amino acids. CDR3 bases: TGTGCCAGCAGCCCCGGGATGAGGGGCTACACCTTC. Its protein is CASSPGMRGYTF.

The chain has TRBV12-5 and TRBJ2-7; 9 positions match TRBD1. The CDR3 contains 12 residues. V shed 6 bases, J shed 3 bases, and the junction held 0 bases outside the gene matches. Germline lookup yields CDR1 LGHNT and CDR2 FRNRAP. CDR3: CASGTGGYEQYF. The CDR3 DNA follows: TGTGCTAGTGGGACAGGGGGCTACGAGCAGTACTTC.

V gene TRBV7-8 combines with J gene TRBJ1-1; D gene uncertain. The germline gives CDR1 SGHVS, CDR2 FQNEAQ. The V gene lost 5 bases and the J gene lost 8 bases, with 9 bases spanning the gap. CDR3 size: 11 residues. CDR3 nucleotides: TGTGCCAGCAGCAACAGCCACGAAGCTTTCTTT. Its translation: CASSNSHEAFF.